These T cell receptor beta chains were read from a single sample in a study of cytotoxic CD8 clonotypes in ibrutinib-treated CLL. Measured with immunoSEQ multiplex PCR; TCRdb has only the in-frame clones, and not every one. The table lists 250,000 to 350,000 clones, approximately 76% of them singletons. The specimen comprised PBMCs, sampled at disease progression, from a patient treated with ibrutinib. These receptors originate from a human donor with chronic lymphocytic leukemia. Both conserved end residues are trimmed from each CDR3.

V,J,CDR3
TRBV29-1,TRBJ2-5,SPPRLAGIRPQY
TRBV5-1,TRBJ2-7,ASSRLAGTYEQY
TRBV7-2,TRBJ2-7,ASSLQRSYEQY
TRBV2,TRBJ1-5,ASKGRANQPQH
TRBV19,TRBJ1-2,ASSIPDRGANYGYT
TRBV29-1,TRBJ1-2,SVGGDSYGYT
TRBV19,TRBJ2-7,ASSSRTGSYEQY
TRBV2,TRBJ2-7,ASRRPGTYEQY
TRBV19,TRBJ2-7,ASSIGASNYEQY
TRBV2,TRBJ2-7,ASTASPSSSYEQY
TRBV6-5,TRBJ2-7,ASGVYEQY
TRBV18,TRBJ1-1,ASSPGTKNTEAF
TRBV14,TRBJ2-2,ASSQDILAGRTGELF
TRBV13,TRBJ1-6,ASKRSNYYNSPLH
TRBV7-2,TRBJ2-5,ASSLGSGNLETQY
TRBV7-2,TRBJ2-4,ASSLLDTLAKNIQY
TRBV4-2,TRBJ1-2,ASSQTGPYGYT
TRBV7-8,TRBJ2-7,ASSDPGPYEQY
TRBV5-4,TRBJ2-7,ASSPGQAISYEQY
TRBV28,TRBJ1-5,ASSLGGWNQPQH
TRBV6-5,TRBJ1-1,ASRQDREEAF
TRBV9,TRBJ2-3,ASSVAGKGRDTQY
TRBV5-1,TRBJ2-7,ASSLGGLAGTYEQY
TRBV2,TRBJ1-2,ANTGQPQLGYT
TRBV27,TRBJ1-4,ASRNRGKNEKLF
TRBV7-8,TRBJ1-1,ASSSKGGEAF
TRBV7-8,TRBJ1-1,ASRIDKNTEAF
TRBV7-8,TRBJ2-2,ASSLVDFTGELF
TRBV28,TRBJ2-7,ASTISQGYEQY
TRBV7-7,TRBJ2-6,ASSLFPKGTGQAAGANVLT
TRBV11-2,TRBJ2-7,ASSLDNSGRASSYEQY
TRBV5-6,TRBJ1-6,ASSFQPGPGSPLH
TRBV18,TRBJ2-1,ASSPPNSHYNEQF
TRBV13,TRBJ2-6,ASSLQMQTGANVLT
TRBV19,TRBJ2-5,ASSILAGGTQETQY
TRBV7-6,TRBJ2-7,ASSLGHSGYEQY
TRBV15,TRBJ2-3,ATSRRGLSADTQY
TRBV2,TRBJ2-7,ASRGGQYEQY
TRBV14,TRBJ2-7,ASSQESLAGEQY
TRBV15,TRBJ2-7,ATSREGRGFEQY
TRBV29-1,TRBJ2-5,SVTPLGETQY
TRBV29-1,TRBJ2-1,SVDPGGPGNEQF
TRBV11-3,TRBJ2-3,ASSHGLADITDTQY
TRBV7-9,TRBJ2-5,ASSSNRVPQETQY
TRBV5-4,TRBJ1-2,ASSLVTGWGYT
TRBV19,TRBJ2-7,ASSITSGYEQY
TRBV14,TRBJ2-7,ASSPGTSFREQY
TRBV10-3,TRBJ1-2,AISEGTGENYGYT
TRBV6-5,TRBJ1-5,ASSWANFYSNQPQH
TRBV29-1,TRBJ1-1,SVGHSEAF